The 27 T cell receptor beta chains below come from one sample, sequenced in a study of blood T cell repertoires in COVID-19 (TCRdb year 2020). Library prep was done by the immunoSEQ multiplex PCR assay. TCRdb carries this immuneACCESS record with in-frame sequences only. Its versions omit some clonotypes, under half of them owing to an unresolved V gene in the studies checked, with the rest unexplained. A total of approximately 260,000 clones appear in this sample, approximately 79% of them only once. Roughly 4.2% of the sample is held by the ten biggest clonotypes. Sequences were obtained from peripheral blood. The source of these receptors is a woman between 40 and 55 years old with active or convalescent COVID-19.

The rearrangement joins TRBV5-1 to TRBJ2-5; a weak D match, TRBD1 (5 bases). The germline V gene encodes CDR1 SGHRS and CDR2 YFSETQ. The CDR3 sequence is 14 residues long. V shed 4 bases and J shed 1 base, with 11 bases lying between them. The chain's CDR3 is CASSEGAAQETQYF. The DNA for the CDR3 is TGCGCCAGCAGCGAAGGGGCAGCCCAAGAGACCCAGTACTTC.

This clone has just one count. The rearrangement joins TRBV4-1 to TRBJ2-5; 10 positions agree with TRBD2. The trim removed 0 bases at V and 5 bases at J, leaving 6 bases unmatched. CDR3 length: 16 residues. Germline CDR1 reads MGHRA; CDR2 reads YSYEKL. This CDR3 reads CASSQEFSGGWETQYF. The CDR3 nucleotides read TGCGCCAGCAGCCAAGAATTTAGCGGGGGGTGGGAGACCCAGTACTTC.

CDR3 bases: TGTGCCAGCAGCCTCGACAGGGGGCAAAATCAGCCCCAGCATTTT. Its translation is CASSLDRGQNQPQHF. The chain is built from TRBV6-6 and TRBJ1-5; 10 bases map to TRBD1. The V gene end was trimmed by 6 bases and the J gene end by 4 bases; junction bases not matched to a gene: 6. CDR3 length: 15 amino acids. CDR1 and CDR2 (germline): MNHNY, SVGAGI (reference sequence).

This chain links TRBV10-1 with TRBJ2-2; perhaps TRBD1 as D (5 bases). Germline CDR1 WNHNN, CDR2 SYGVQD (reference sequence). The CDR3 is 14 amino acids. V was pared by 8 bases and J by 1 base, with 11 bases between. The CDR3, as DNA: TGCGCCAGCTCGGTTCAGGGGAACACCGGGGAGCTGTTTTTT. Encoded protein: CASSVQGNTGELFF.

The chain recombines TRBV30 with TRBJ2-3; tentative D call: TRBD2 (7 bases). The CDR3 is made up of 16 amino acids. Per the germline V gene, CDR1 is GTSNPN and CDR2 is SVGIG (reference sequence). V lost 1 base and J 4 bases, leaving 18 bases between the germline ends. This CDR3 is CAWSAVRGGRADTQYF. In DNA, the CDR3 is TGTGCCTGGAGTGCCGTAAGGGGGGGCCGCGCAGATACGCAGTATTTT.

CDR3 sequence (DNA): TGCGCCAGCAGCTTGGCCGTCAGCACCGGGGAGCTGTTTTTT. Residues: CASSLAVSTGELFF. The genes are TRBV5-1 and TRBJ2-2; no clear D. CDR1 is SGHRS, CDR2 YFSETQ, per germline. Trimming took 0 bases from V and 4 from J, leaving 7 bases between them. CDR3 length: 14 residues.

This clone appeared once. V usage is TRBV5-1 and J usage is TRBJ2-4; possible D gene TRBD2, 5 bases. The CDR3 runs to 15 residues. V gave up 0 bases and J gave up 7 bases, with 14 bases separating them. Germline CDR1 is SGHRS and CDR2 is YFSETQ. CDR3 amino acids: CASSLAAGGFNIQYF. The DNA for the CDR3 is TGCGCCAGCAGCTTGGCGGCAGGAGGTTTTAACATTCAGTACTTC. Looking up the rest from reference TRBV5-1 and TRBJ2-4 gives the full variable domain: KAGVTQTPRYLIKTRGQQVTLSCSPISGHRSVSWYQQTPGQGLQFLFEYFSETQRNKGNFPGRFSGRQFSNSRSEMNVSTLELGDSALYLCASSLAAGGFNIQYFGAGTRLSVL.

The chain is built from TRBV7-9 and TRBJ1-1; 8 positions match TRBD1. V shed 5 bases, J shed 10 bases, and the junction held 15 bases outside the gene matches. Germline V gives CDR1 SEHNR, CDR2 FQNEAQ (reference sequence). This CDR3 has 15 amino acids. The CDR3 protein is CASSPIGAGGGLAFF. The CDR3 coding sequence is TGTGCCAGCAGCCCAATAGGGGCAGGGGGCGGTTTAGCTTTCTTT.

This chain joins TRBV28 and TRBJ2-7; 7 bases are shared with TRBD1. CDR1 MDHEN and CDR2 SYDVKM come from the germline V gene. The CDR3 spans 14 residues. Unmatched junction bases numbered 5, after V lost 6 bases and J lost 0 bases. The CDR3 region is CASREQGSSYEQYF. For the CDR3, the DNA is TGTGCCAGCAGAGAACAGGGGTCCTCCTACGAGCAGTACTTC.

The genes are TRBV19 and TRBJ1-5; D is perhaps TRBD1 (6 bases). V gave up 4 bases and J gave up 3 bases, with 22 bases separating them. Germline V gene sequence: CDR1 LNHDA, CDR2 SQIVND (reference sequence). The CDR3 has 18 residues. This CDR3 is CASSTEGVGSVNNQPQHF. The CDR3 DNA reads TGTGCCAGTAGTACCGAGGGGGTCGGTAGTGTTAACAATCAGCCCCAGCATTTT.

As DNA, the CDR3 is TGTGCCAGCAGGCAGACAGGGGTCGGCCGATGGAATACGCAGTATTTT. This translates into CASRQTGVGRWNTQYF. This chain uses TRBV21-1 with TRBJ2-3; the D call in the table, TRBD1, was not verified against the DNA. TRBV21-1 is an annotated pseudogene. The CDR3 is made up of 16 amino acids.

This sequence joins TRBV5-1 and TRBJ1-6; D gene unclear. This CDR3 spans 14 amino acids. V dropped 5 bases and J dropped 7 bases, with 13 bases sitting between them. CDR1 SGHRS and CDR2 YFSETQ come from the germline V gene. The CDR3 DNA is TGCGCCAGCAGGGACCCTGGAGGCAATTCACCCCTCCACTTT. Encoded protein: CASRDPGGNSPLHF.

The gene calls are TRBV7-9 and TRBJ1-5, with TRBD1 as a possible D gene (6 bases). CDR3 length equals 17 residues. V lost 3 bases and J lost 1, with 16 bases in between. Germline V CDR1 and CDR2: SEHNR, FQNEAQ (reference sequence). In DNA form, the CDR3 reads TGTGCCAGCAGCTTCGTCGCAGGGGCCGGGAGCAATCAGCCCCAGCATTTT. Protein sequence: CASSFVAGAGSNQPQHF.

This clone appeared a single time. The rearrangement links TRBV9 to TRBJ2-7, with a tentative D call TRBD1 (6 bases). This CDR3 comprises 13 residues. The V gene lost 0 bases and the J gene lost 9 bases, with 13 bases spanning the gap. In germline, CDR1 is SGDLS, CDR2 YYNGEE. CDR3 DNA: TGTGCCAGCAGCGTAGGACAGGTCGCGGGGCAGTACTTC. Translated, it gives CASSVGQVAGQYF.

A single count supports this clone. CDR3 loop: CASSSRRVGGGLTEAFF. The CDR3 DNA sequence: TGTGCCAGCAGTTCCCGAAGGGTCGGAGGGGGCCTTACTGAAGCTTTCTTT. This chain uses TRBV28 with TRBJ1-1, with TRBD1 matching over 7 bases. Germline CDR1 MDHEN, CDR2 SYDVKM. Germline trimming cut 4 bases from V and 5 bases from J; bases unmatched to any gene: 16. The CDR3 extends over 17 amino acids.

The rearrangement uses TRBV2 and TRBJ2-3; possible D gene TRBD2, 6 bases. Trimming removed 2 bases from V and 6 bases from J, with 12 bases in between. The CDR3 covers 14 residues. Germline values: CDR1 SNHLY, CDR2 FYNNEI. The CDR3 protein is CASSELRGYDTQYF. CDR3 in DNA: TGTGCCAGCAGTGAACTGCGGGGCTACGATACGCAGTATTTT. The whole variable domain, filled in from reference TRBV2 and TRBJ2-3, reads EPEVTQTPSHQVTQMGQEVILRCVPISNHLYFYWYRQILGQKVEFLVSFYNNEISEKSEIFDDQFSVERPDGSNFTLKIRSTKLEDSAMYFCASSELRGYDTQYFGPGTRLTVL.

V is TRBV20-1 and J is TRBJ1-2, with D hard to call. V dropped 6 bases and J dropped 8 bases, with 13 bases sitting between them. The CDR3 sequence is 11 residues long. Germline CDR1 and CDR2: DFQATT and SNEGSKA (reference sequence). CDR3 nucleotides: TGCAGTGCGGTCCACAGCCTCGGCTACACCTTC. Residues: CSAVHSLGYTF.

The V call is TRBV19, the J call TRBJ1-6; TRBD1 matches at 7 bases. This CDR3 is 16 amino acids long. Trimming at V came to 6 bases and at J to 6 bases, leaving 11 bases not matched to a gene. Germline V lookup: CDR1 LNHDA, CDR2 SQIVND (reference sequence). CDR3 sequence reads: CASSTGARGINSPLHF. For the CDR3, the DNA is TGTGCCAGTAGCACCGGGGCCAGGGGGATTAATTCACCCCTCCACTTT.

This clone appeared once. The chain joins TRBV5-1 to TRBJ1-6; TRBD1 matches at 10 bases. Germline V lookup: CDR1 SGHRS, CDR2 YFSETQ. The J segment lost 13 bases and the V segment lost 3 bases, leaving 4 bases of the junction unmatched. The CDR3 runs to 13 residues. CDR3 residues: CASSSGQGTPLHF. The CDR3 DNA reads as TGCGCCAGCAGCTCGGGACAGGGGACTCCCCTCCACTTT.

The rearrangement uses TRBV25-1 and TRBJ2-1; 16 bases line up with TRBD2. V dropped 1 base and J dropped 4; count of bases not matched to a gene: 1. This CDR3 has 17 residues. The germline V gene has CDR1 MGHDK and CDR2 SYGVNS. CDR3 sequence: CASSELGLAGGYNEQFF. CDR3 in DNA: TGTGCCAGCAGTGAATTGGGACTAGCGGGGGGGTACAATGAGCAGTTCTTC. Using reference TRBV25-1 and TRBJ2-1 for the parts outside the CDR3, the full variable domain is EADIYQTPRYLVIGTGKKITLECSQTMGHDKMYWYQQDPGMELHLIHYSYGVNSTEKGDLSSESTVSRIRTEHFPLTLESARPSHTSQYLCASSELGLAGGYNEQFFGPGTRLTVL.

The rearrangement links TRBV7-3 to TRBJ2-3, with 7 bases identical to TRBD1. J gave up 4 bases and V 3 bases, and 4 bases lay outside the gene matches. Germline V lookup: CDR1 SGHTA, CDR2 FQGTGA. This CDR3 is built from 14 residues. The CDR3 region is CASSLTGYADTQYF. The CDR3 DNA reads TGTGCCAGCAGCTTGACAGGGTACGCAGATACGCAGTATTTT.

The J gene is TRBJ1-3, the V gene TRBV5-1, with TRBD1 identical over 10 bases. The CDR3 has 15 residues. The V and J ends lost 3 bases and 2 bases, in that order; junction bases with no gene match: 2. Germline CDR1 SGHRS, CDR2 YFSETQ. CDR3 bases: TGCGCCAGCAGCTCCGGACAGGGGGCTGGAAACACCATATATTTT. Translated, it gives CASSSGQGAGNTIYF.

This clone has a handful of counts. This chain connects TRBV2 to TRBJ2-5, with TRBD2 matching over 9 bases. The CDR3 has 15 residues. Germline assignment: CDR1 SNHLY and CDR2 FYNNEI. Unmatched junction bases numbered 8, after V lost 7 bases and J lost 2 bases. For the CDR3, the DNA is TGTGCCAGCACCCCCGCTAGCGGGGTTCAAGAGACCCAGTACTTC. It yields the protein CASTPASGVQETQYF.

This clone was seen a few times. This chain joins TRBV2 and TRBJ1-4; D possibly corresponds to TRBD1 (6 bases). Germline CDR1 is SNHLY and CDR2 is FYNNEI. V lost 5 bases and J lost 4, with 11 bases in between. The CDR3 loop spans 14 amino acids. The CDR3 loop reads CASSTDRLNEKLFF. In DNA form, the CDR3 reads TGTGCCAGCAGTACCGACAGGCTTAATGAAAAACTGTTTTTT.

The genes are TRBV5-5 and TRBJ1-3; TRBD1 matches 11 bases. V dropped 4 bases and J dropped 4; count of bases not matched to a gene: 4. CDR3 size: 15 residues. Germline loops: CDR1 SGHKS, CDR2 YYEKEE (reference sequence). The CDR3 reads CASSPWTGGGNTIYF. As DNA, the CDR3 is TGTGCCAGCAGCCCATGGACAGGGGGCGGAAACACCATATATTTT.

The V gene is TRBV6-5, the J gene TRBJ1-6; perhaps TRBD1 as D (6 bases). Looked up from germline, CDR1 is MNHEY and CDR2 is SVGAGI. Between the trimmed V and J ends, which lost 0 bases and 10 bases, there was a span of 16 bases. The CDR3 extends over 16 amino acids. The CDR3 loop reads CASSYSWTDRGSPLHF. As DNA, the CDR3 is TGTGCCAGCAGTTACTCCTGGACAGATAGGGGCTCACCCCTCCACTTT.

The chain recombines TRBV2 with TRBJ2-7; TRBD2 is a possible D gene (6 bases). Trimming took off 6 bases at V and 7 bases at J, with 13 bases between the two ends. Germline loops: CDR1 SNHLY, CDR2 FYNNEI. The CDR3 consists of 12 residues. The CDR3 spells CASRGTLREQYV. In nucleotides, the CDR3 is TGTGCCAGCAGAGGGACTTTACGGGAGCAGTACGTC.